Each of the 11 T cell receptor beta chains below was sequenced from the same sample in a study of blood T cell repertoires in COVID-19. Profiling relied on immunoSEQ multiplex PCR, and the TCRdb table lists in-frame clones only, not all of them. The table lists some 130,000 clones, around 86% of them singletons. What was sequenced was peripheral blood. These receptor sequences come from a man of 80 years or more with acute or convalescent COVID-19.

The rearrangement links TRBV5-7 to TRBJ1-5; TRBD1 agrees at 7 bases. TRBV5-7 carries the ORF label, with uncertain function. V lost 0 bases and J lost 0; bases outside the gene matches: 9. This CDR3 comprises 18 residues. The CDR3 reads CASSLARTGGYSNQPQHF. The CDR3 bases are TGTGCCAGCAGCTTGGCCAGGACAGGCGGGTATAGCAATCAGCCCCAGCATTTT.

The chain combines TRBV5-1 with TRBJ2-5; D uncertain. The CDR3 covers 11 residues. Trimming shortened V by 5 bases and J by 3 bases, and 5 bases separated the two germline ends. Germline-derived CDR1 and CDR2 are SGHRS and YFSETQ. CDR3 nucleotide sequence: TGCGCCAGCAGACAGAAAGAGACCCAGTACTTC. As protein: CASRQKETQYF.

The J gene is TRBJ1-1, the V gene TRBV27; D is possibly TRBD1 (6 bases). V lost 2 bases and J lost 4, with 11 bases in between. CDR3 size: 14 residues. The germline V gene encodes CDR1 MNHEY and CDR2 SMNVEV (reference sequence). CDR3 protein: CASSLRGASTEAFF. The DNA for the CDR3 is TGTGCCAGCAGTTTACGGGGGGCGAGCACTGAAGCTTTCTTT.

The genes are TRBV3-1 (or the pseudogene TRBV3-2) and TRBJ2-7, with TRBD2 identical over 12 bases. The CDR3 has 14 amino acids. CDR1 LGHDT and CDR2 YNNKEL come from the germline V gene (reference sequence). The V gene end was trimmed by 6 bases and the J gene end by 7 bases; junction bases not matched to a gene: 7. The CDR3 is CASSALAGGREQYF. The CDR3 DNA reads TGTGCCAGCAGTGCTCTAGCGGGGGGGAGAGAGCAGTACTTC.

The chain couples TRBV7-2 to TRBJ1-5; no clear D gene. Germline-derived CDR1 and CDR2 are SGHTA and FQGNSA. The CDR3 is 16 amino acids. V gave up 3 bases and J gave up 0 bases, with 12 bases separating them. For the CDR3, the DNA is TGTGCCAGCAGCTTTTATCCGGGAGTTAGCAATCAGCCCCAGCATTTT. Its translation is CASSFYPGVSNQPQHF.

CDR3 nucleotides: TGTGCCAGCAGAAAACCGGGACAGATAGAGCAGTACTTC. It specifies CASRKPGQIEQYF. This sequence joins TRBV27 and TRBJ2-7; TRBD1 matches 7 bases. After removal of 6 bases from V and 7 bases from J, the junction contained 9 bases not matched to a gene. Germline V gene lookup returns CDR1 MNHEY and CDR2 SMNVEV (reference sequence). The CDR3 is 13 amino acids.

The rearrangement links TRBV14 to TRBJ2-7, with D tentatively TRBD1 (5 bases). The CDR3 length is 13 residues. V lost 1 base and J lost 5, with 9 bases in between. CDR1 SGHDN and CDR2 FVKESK come from the germline V gene. In DNA form, the CDR3 reads TGTGCCAGCAGCCAAGGACAGCCCCACGAGCAGTACTTC. Its translation is CASSQGQPHEQYF.

This chain uses TRBV7-9 with TRBJ1-3, with a possible D match to TRBD1 (5 bases). The CDR3 runs to 17 residues. Trimming pared 4 bases from V and 4 bases from J, leaving 20 bases between. The germline gives CDR1 SEHNR, CDR2 FQNEAQ (reference sequence). CDR3 coding DNA: TGTGCCAGCAGCTCCCCTGGGCAGGGATTCTCCGGAAACACCATATATTTT. Amino acids: CASSSPGQGFSGNTIYF.

This sequence joins TRBV6-2 or TRBV6-3 and TRBJ2-3, with 8 positions matching TRBD2. The V gene end was trimmed by 2 bases and the J gene end by 3 bases; junction bases not matched to a gene: 4. This CDR3 has 15 residues. Germline V lookup: CDR1 MNHEY, CDR2 SVGEGT. Here the CDR3 reads CASSYQGLVTDTQYF. In DNA, the CDR3 is TGTGCCAGCAGTTACCAGGGACTAGTAACAGATACGCAGTATTTT.

The chain links TRBV5-4 to TRBJ2-1; 7 bases fit TRBD1. Per germline, CDR1 SGHNT and CDR2 YYREEE (reference sequence). This CDR3 has 16 amino acids. Losses at the gene ends were 3 bases for V and 2 bases for J; bases not matched to a gene: 8. The CDR3 DNA reads as TGTGCCAGCAGCTCTCCGGACAGGATCGCCTACAATGAGCAGTTCTTC. This codes for CASSSPDRIAYNEQFF.

This sequence joins TRBV29-1 and TRBJ1-2, with a tentative D call TRBD1 (6 bases). CDR3 size: 14 residues. The ends were cut back, 2 bases at V and 6 bases at J, with 16 bases in the middle. The germline CDR1 and CDR2 sequences are SQVTM and ANQGSEA. The CDR3 reads CSVERGGVGDGYTF. The CDR3 coding sequence is TGCAGCGTTGAAAGGGGGGGCGTAGGAGATGGCTACACCTTC.